This T cell receptor beta chain was recorded in a study of blood T cells in healthy people across ages. Together with a sample-barcoded 5' primer, a J-beta primer mix was included in a second PCR lasting roughly 6 to 12 cycles. TCRdb re-derived calls from the 5' RACE reads in MiXCR, one entry per CDR3 protein. The sample carries roughly 930,000 distinct CDR3 sequences, about 48% recorded once. Per the germline V gene, CDR1 is LGHDT and CDR2 is YNNKEL (reference sequence). The CDR3 sequence is 15 residues long. In the case of this clonotype: Its antigen is not known.

Total RNA was isolated from each sample in quantities of at least 5.5 micrograms. Overall study findings and caveats: Greater diversity and more naive CD4+ cells were seen in long-lived donors than in aged donors.

This TCR derives from a man aged 25 to 40 in good health. The sequenced sample consisted of blood. The V call is TRBV3-1, the J call TRBJ2-5; possibly TRBD1 for D (6 bases). The J call may be faulty, since TRBJ2-7 better matches the DNA end. The CDR3 DNA follows: TGTGCCAGCAGCCCCCGGGACAAATACCCCCACGAGCAGTACTTC. Protein: CASSPRDKYPHEQYF.